The 21 T cell receptor beta chains below come from one sample, sequenced in a study of human T cells and chemical hapten exposure. TCRdb fed the 5' RACE reads into MiXCR, producing one record per CDR3 protein. The sample consists of 65,000 to 90,000 distinct CDR3 sequences, more than 15% of them appearing once. Total RNA was extracted from unfractionated whole blood. The source is a female donor in good health.

The chain employs TRBV21-1 and TRBJ1-1; the D call of TRBD1 is as the table states it, not checked on the DNA. TRBV21-1 is recorded as a pseudogene. The CDR3 is 17 residues long. The CDR3 coding sequence is TGTGCCAGCAGCAGCCTACTGACAGGGGCCTTGAACACTGAAGCTTTCTTT. Protein: CASSSLLTGALNTEAFF.

The gene calls are TRBV5-6 and TRBJ2-7; unclear D gene. Trimming left V 4 bases short and J 2 bases short, with 10 bases between. Germline CDR1 is SGHDT and CDR2 is YYEEEE. This CDR3 region has 13 residues. The CDR3 DNA reads as TGTGCCAGCAGCCCTGACACCACCTACGAGCAGTACTTC. Translation: CASSPDTTYEQYF.

There are a few counts of this clonotype. V is TRBV6-2 or TRBV6-3 and J is TRBJ1-5; D possibly corresponds to TRBD1 (5 bases). CDR1 is MNHEY, CDR2 SVGEGT, per germline. V dropped 6 bases and J dropped 2 bases, with 14 bases sitting between them. This CDR3 region has 15 residues. The CDR3 DNA is TGTGCCAGCAGGCGGGGGGAGGTTGGCAATCAGCCCCAGCATTTT. Its protein product is CASRRGEVGNQPQHF.

This clonotype has just a few counts. CDR3 DNA: TGTGCCAGCAGTTTTAACCCGACCCAGGGGTCGGGCAATCAGCCCCAGCATTTT. It encodes CASSFNPTQGSGNQPQHF. The chain recombines TRBV28 with TRBJ1-5; tentatively, D is TRBD1 (6 bases). The CDR3 sequence is 18 residues long. The germline CDR1 and CDR2 sequences are MDHEN and SYDVKM. V dropped 3 bases and J dropped 2 bases, with 20 bases sitting between them.

The chain recombines TRBV6-5 with TRBJ2-3; the D is unclear. Trimming took 6 bases from V and 4 from J, leaving 17 bases between them. The CDR3 runs 15 residues. Germline V gives CDR1 MNHEY, CDR2 SVGAGI. The chain's CDR3 is CASSPNWVRSDTQYF. Written as DNA, the CDR3 is TGTGCCAGCAGCCCCAACTGGGTCCGTTCAGATACGCAGTATTTT.

A few counts support this clonotype. This rearrangement joins TRBV5-1 to TRBJ1-4, with TRBD1 as a possible D gene (5 bases). The CDR3 contains 14 residues. With 4 bases removed from V and 8 bases from J, the gap between germline ends came to 15 bases. The germline gives CDR1 SGHRS, CDR2 YFSETQ. Written as DNA, the CDR3 is TGCGCCAGCAGCGTGACAGCGGCGGGGGAAAAACTGTTTTTT. Amino acids: CASSVTAAGEKLFF.

This clonotype was observed a few times. The V gene is TRBV29-1, the J gene TRBJ2-3; D is undetermined. Germline V lookup: CDR1 SQVTM, CDR2 ANQGSEA. CDR3 length: 13 residues. V shed 6 bases and J shed 0 bases, with 10 bases lying between them. The CDR3 DNA reads as TGCAGCGTGTGGGCAGCCAGCACAGATACGCAGTATTTT. It codes for CSVWAASTDTQYF.

This clonotype was seen more than once but under ten times. The rearrangement uses TRBV9 and TRBJ2-1; D not resolved. The CDR3 is made up of 13 amino acids. Germline CDR1 reads SGDLS; CDR2 reads YYNGEE. Trimming removed 0 bases at V and 6 bases at J, with 7 bases between. In DNA form, the CDR3 reads TGTGCCAGCAGCGTAGGGTCGGGCAATGAGCAGTTCTTC. This encodes CASSVGSGNEQFF.

The chain links TRBV7-9 to TRBJ2-3; 9 bases line up with TRBD1. CDR1 and CDR2 (germline): SEHNR, FQNEAQ (reference sequence). Trimming cost V 5 bases and J 2 bases; bases outside gene matches: 5. The length of the CDR3 is 15 residues. As DNA, the CDR3 is TGTGCCAGCAGCCGCACAGGGGGCAACACAGATACGCAGTATTTT. Residues: CASSRTGGNTDTQYF.

This clonotype was observed a handful of times. V and J are TRBV28 and TRBJ2-5; D may correspond to TRBD1 or TRBD2 (5 bases each). Looked up from germline, CDR1 is MDHEN and CDR2 is SYDVKM. Deletions cut 5 bases from V and 2 bases from J, with 12 bases between. The CDR3 runs to 14 residues. CDR3 region: CASSPGPRQETQYF. The CDR3 DNA is TGTGCCAGCAGTCCGGGACCACGGCAAGAGACCCAGTACTTC.

This clonotype was counted between two and nine times. CDR3 sequence: CASSLGQGDMPLHF. In DNA, the CDR3 is TGTGCCAGCAGTCTAGGACAGGGCGATATGCCCCTCCACTTT. The chain carries TRBV12-3 or TRBV12-4 and TRBJ1-6, with TRBD1 matching 8 bases. The CDR3 has 14 residues. Unmatched junction bases numbered 10, after V lost 5 bases and J lost 13 bases.

The chain links TRBV28 to TRBJ1-5; D uncertain. V was pared by 3 bases and J by 3 bases, with 9 bases between. Germline CDR1 MDHEN, CDR2 SYDVKM. The CDR3 runs to 14 residues. For the CDR3, the DNA is TGTGCCAGCAGTTTCTCAGATATCAATCAGCCCCAGCATTTT. Amino acids: CASSFSDINQPQHF.

The CDR3 loop is CSVAGETQYF. The CDR3, as DNA: TGCAGCGTTGCAGGAGAGACCCAGTACTTC. This chain links TRBV29-1 with TRBJ2-5; D unclear. CDR3 length: 10 residues. V lost 4 bases to trimming and J lost 4 bases, with 4 bases between them. Germline V gives CDR1 SQVTM, CDR2 ANQGSEA.

This chain connects TRBV2 to TRBJ2-4; 9 nucleotides match TRBD2. Losses at the gene ends were 4 bases for V and 0 bases for J; bases not matched to a gene: 10. Germline values: CDR1 SNHLY, CDR2 FYNNEI. The CDR3 has 18 amino acids. The CDR3 is CASSAWREGLLAKNIQYF. The CDR3 DNA sequence: TGTGCCAGCAGTGCATGGCGGGAGGGCCTACTAGCCAAAAACATTCAGTACTTC.

V and J are TRBV29-1 and TRBJ2-7, with 11 bases fitting TRBD2. The CDR3 runs to 16 residues. V shed 5 bases and J 1 base; nucleotides not matched to a gene: 10. Germline CDR1 reads SQVTM; CDR2 reads ANQGSEA. CDR3 sequence reads: CSVYRTSGGSSYEQYF. The DNA of the CDR3 is TGCAGCGTTTATAGAACTAGCGGGGGTAGTTCCTACGAGCAGTACTTC.

The chain has TRBV4-3 and TRBJ2-7, with D possibly TRBD1 on 6 matching bases. This CDR3 is 15 amino acids long. Between the trimmed V and J ends, which lost 4 bases and 0 bases, there was a span of 13 bases. Germline values: CDR1 LGHNA, CDR2 YSLEER. The CDR3 reads CASSPSTGRSYEQYF. In nucleotides, the CDR3 is TGCGCCAGCAGCCCATCCACAGGGCGCTCCTACGAGCAGTACTTC.

The CDR3 is CASSADRGYGYTF. The CDR3 DNA is TGTGCCAGCAGCGCAGACAGGGGCTATGGCTACACCTTC. The chain has TRBV5-6 and TRBJ1-2; 8 bases line up with TRBD1. Losses at the gene ends were 4 bases for V and 4 bases for J; bases not matched to a gene: 3. This CDR3 comprises 13 residues. In germline, CDR1 is SGHDT, CDR2 YYEEEE. The variable domain in full, completed from reference TRBV5-6 and TRBJ1-2, reads DAGVTQSPTHLIKTRGQQVTLRCSPKSGHDTVSWYQQALGQGPQFIFQYYEEEERQRGNFPDRFSGHQFPNYSSELNVNALLLGDSALYLCASSADRGYGYTFGSGTRLTVV.

The table lists this clonotype with a few counts. CDR3 in DNA: TGCAGCGTTGAAGGAGGGGCGGGGGAGACCCAGTACTTC. Translated: CSVEGGAGETQYF. The V gene is TRBV29-1, the J gene TRBJ2-5, with a weak D call TRBD2 (6 bases). Germline CDR1 SQVTM, CDR2 ANQGSEA. Between the trimmed V and J ends, which lost 1 base and 5 bases, there was a span of 11 bases. The CDR3 has 13 residues.

The rearrangement uses TRBV6-1 and TRBJ2-5; 8 bases line up with TRBD1. Germline values: CDR1 MNHNS, CDR2 SASEGT. The CDR3 contains 15 residues. After removal of 7 bases from V and 0 bases from J, the junction contained 7 bases not matched to a gene. In DNA form, the CDR3 reads TGTGCCAGCAACCTGGACAGGGCTCACCAAGAGACCCAGTACTTC. This gives the protein CASNLDRAHQETQYF.

The chain is built from TRBV4-1 and TRBJ1-5; no clear D gene. Germline loops: CDR1 MGHRA, CDR2 YSYEKL. CDR3 size: 15 residues. V lost 0 bases and J 9 bases, leaving 15 bases between the germline ends. CDR3: CASSQDPTLGAPQHF. Written as DNA, the CDR3 is TGCGCCAGCAGCCAAGATCCGACCCTAGGTGCGCCCCAGCATTTT.

This clonotype came up a few times. The chain recombines TRBV29-1 with TRBJ2-5; TRBD2 agrees at 7 bases. CDR1 and CDR2 from the germline V gene are SQVTM and ANQGSEA. The CDR3 totals 12 residues. The junction had 10 bases not matched to a gene; V was cut back by 6 bases and J by 9 bases. The CDR3 DNA reads as TGCAGCGTACGTGACTCGGGGGGTCCCCAGTACTTC. It encodes CSVRDSGGPQYF.